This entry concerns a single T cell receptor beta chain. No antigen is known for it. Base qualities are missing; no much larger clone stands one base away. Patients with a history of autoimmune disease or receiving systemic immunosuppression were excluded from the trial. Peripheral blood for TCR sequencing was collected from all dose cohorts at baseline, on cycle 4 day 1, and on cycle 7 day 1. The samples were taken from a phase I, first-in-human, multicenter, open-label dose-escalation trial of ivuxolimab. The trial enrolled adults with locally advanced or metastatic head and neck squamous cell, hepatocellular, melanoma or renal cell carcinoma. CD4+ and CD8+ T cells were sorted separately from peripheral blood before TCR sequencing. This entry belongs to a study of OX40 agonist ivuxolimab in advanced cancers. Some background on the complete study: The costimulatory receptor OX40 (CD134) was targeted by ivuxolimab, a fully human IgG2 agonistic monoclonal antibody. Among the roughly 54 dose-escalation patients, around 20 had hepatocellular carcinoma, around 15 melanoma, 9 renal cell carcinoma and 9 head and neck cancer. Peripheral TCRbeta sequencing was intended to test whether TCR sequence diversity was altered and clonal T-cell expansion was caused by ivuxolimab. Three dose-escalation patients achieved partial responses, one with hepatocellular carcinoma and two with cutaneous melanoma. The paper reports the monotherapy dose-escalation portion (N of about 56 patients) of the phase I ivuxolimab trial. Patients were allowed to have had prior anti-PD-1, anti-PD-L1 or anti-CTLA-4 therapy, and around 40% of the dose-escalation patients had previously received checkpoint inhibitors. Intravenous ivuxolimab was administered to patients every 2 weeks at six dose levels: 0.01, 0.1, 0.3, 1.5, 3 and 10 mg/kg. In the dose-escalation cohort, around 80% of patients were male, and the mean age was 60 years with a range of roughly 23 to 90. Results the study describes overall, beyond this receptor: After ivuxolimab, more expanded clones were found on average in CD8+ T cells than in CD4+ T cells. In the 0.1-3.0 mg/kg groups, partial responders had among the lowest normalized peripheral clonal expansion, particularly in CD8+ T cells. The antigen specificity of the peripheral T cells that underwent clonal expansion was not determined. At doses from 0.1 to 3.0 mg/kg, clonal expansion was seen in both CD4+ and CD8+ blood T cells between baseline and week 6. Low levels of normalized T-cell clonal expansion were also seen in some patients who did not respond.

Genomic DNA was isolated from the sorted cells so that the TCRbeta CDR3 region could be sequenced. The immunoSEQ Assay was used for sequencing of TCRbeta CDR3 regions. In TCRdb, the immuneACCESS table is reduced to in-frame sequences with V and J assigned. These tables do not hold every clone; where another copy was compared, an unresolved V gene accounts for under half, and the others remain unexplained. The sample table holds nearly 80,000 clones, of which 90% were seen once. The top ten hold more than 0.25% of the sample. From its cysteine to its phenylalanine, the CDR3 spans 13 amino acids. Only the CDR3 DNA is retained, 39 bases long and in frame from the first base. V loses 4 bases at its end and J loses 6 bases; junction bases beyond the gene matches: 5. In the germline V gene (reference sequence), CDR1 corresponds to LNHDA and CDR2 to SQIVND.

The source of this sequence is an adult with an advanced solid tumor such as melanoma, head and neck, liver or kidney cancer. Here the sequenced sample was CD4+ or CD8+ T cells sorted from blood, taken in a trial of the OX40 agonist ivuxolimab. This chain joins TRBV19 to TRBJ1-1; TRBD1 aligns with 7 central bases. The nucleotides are TGTGCCAGTAGTAATGACAGGGTGTCTGAAGCTTTCTTT. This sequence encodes CASSNDRVSEAFF.